The 14 T cell receptor beta chains given below trace back to one sample, sequenced in a study of long-term antiretroviral therapy in people with HIV. The assay used was immunoSEQ (version v3.0), run at survey level. TCRdb's copy holds only in-frame clones and misses some; the assay was immunoSEQ multiplex PCR. The table records 15,000 to 20,000 clones, approximately 84% of them present only once. The starting material was unsorted PBMCs, obtained 0.9 years after starting antiretroviral therapy. Receptors were obtained from a man aged 18 to 30 with HIV.

The chain uses TRBV10-2 and TRBJ2-3; 10 bases fit TRBD2. After removal of 0 bases from V and 4 bases from J, the junction contained 16 bases not matched to a gene. This CDR3 comprises 20 residues. Germline lookup yields CDR1 WSHSY and CDR2 SAAADI. The CDR3 loop is CASSESRGSGGATPPDTQYF. The CDR3 DNA sequence: TGCGCCAGCAGTGAGTCGCGAGGAAGCGGGGGGGCAACCCCCCCAGATACGCAGTATTTT.

The V gene is TRBV5-1, the J gene TRBJ2-3, with D possibly being TRBD1 (6 bases). In germline, CDR1 is SGHRS, CDR2 YFSETQ. The ends were cut back, 5 bases at V and 4 bases at J, with 17 bases in the middle. The CDR3 is made up of 15 amino acids. CDR3 amino acids: CASSSGQMLADTQYF. In DNA form, the CDR3 reads TGCGCCAGCAGTTCAGGACAGATGCTCGCAGATACGCAGTATTTT.

About this clone itself: The identical CDR3 is also encoded by other nucleotide sequences in the sample. The DNA of the CDR3 is TGTGCCAGCAGTTACCCTAATTCACCCCTCCACTTT. Its protein product is CASSYPNSPLHF. The V call is TRBV6-5, the J call TRBJ1-6; D unresolved. This CDR3 region has 12 residues. CDR1 and CDR2 from the germline V gene are MNHEY and SVGAGI. With 2 bases removed from V and 6 bases from J, the gap between germline ends came to 2 bases.

The V call is TRBV14, the J call TRBJ2-3, with D perhaps given as TRBD1 or TRBD2 (5 bases each). The CDR3 length is 19 residues. CDR1 is SGHDN, CDR2 FVKESK, per germline. V was cut by 0 bases and J by 2 bases, with 21 bases left in between. The CDR3 here is CASSQDSTGASFLTDTQYF. CDR3 sequence (DNA): TGTGCCAGCAGCCAAGACTCCACCGGGGCCTCCTTCCTCACAGATACGCAGTATTTT.

V is TRBV19 and J is TRBJ2-2, with a tentative D call TRBD1 (6 bases). The CDR3 sequence is 14 residues long. The ends were cut back, 4 bases at V and 7 bases at J, with 13 bases in the middle. The germline gives CDR1 LNHDA, CDR2 SQIVND (reference sequence). CDR3 sequence reads: CASSNLGTNGELFF. The CDR3 nucleotides are TGTGCCAGTAGTAATCTCGGGACAAACGGGGAGCTGTTTTTT.

This chain uses TRBV2 with TRBJ2-2; no clear D gene. V was clipped by 2 bases and J by 2 bases, with 6 bases between them. Germline V gives CDR1 SNHLY, CDR2 FYNNEI. The CDR3 has 14 amino acids. The CDR3 here is CASSEYLNTGELFF. For the CDR3, the DNA is TGTGCCAGCAGTGAATATCTTAACACCGGGGAGCTGTTTTTT. Looking up the rest from reference TRBV2 and TRBJ2-2 gives the full variable domain: EPEVTQTPSHQVTQMGQEVILRCVPISNHLYFYWYRQILGQKVEFLVSFYNNEISEKSEIFDDQFSVERPDGSNFTLKIRSTKLEDSAMYFCASSEYLNTGELFFGEGSRLTVL.

Only a few counts were recorded for this clone. The rearrangement joins TRBV5-6 to TRBJ2-7; D unclear. The CDR3 loop spans 14 amino acids. Germline assignment: CDR1 SGHDT and CDR2 YYEEEE. Trimming removed 1 base from V and 0 bases from J, with 8 bases in between. The CDR3 sequence: CASSLPLSSYEQYF. CDR3 nucleotide sequence: TGTGCCAGCAGCTTGCCGTTAAGCTCCTACGAGCAGTACTTC.

V is TRBV5-1 and J is TRBJ2-3, with 8 bases identical to TRBD1. The CDR3 has 16 amino acids. CDR1 is SGHRS, CDR2 YFSETQ, per germline. V dropped 4 bases and J dropped 4; count of bases not matched to a gene: 11. The CDR3 nucleotides read TGCGCCAGCAGCCCCAGACAGGGGAATTCCCCAGATACGCAGTATTTT. Its protein product is CASSPRQGNSPDTQYF.

This chain connects TRBV29-1 to TRBJ1-1; D is unclear. Germline V lookup: CDR1 SQVTM, CDR2 ANQGSEA. V shed 4 bases and J shed 9 bases, with 9 bases lying between them. The CDR3 has 10 residues. The CDR3 bases are TGCAGCGTTGTTGGTCGAAAAGCTTTCTTT. Protein: CSVVGRKAFF.

This clone was counted between two and nine times. V gene TRBV7-6 combines with J gene TRBJ1-6; D remains ambiguous. Germline V CDR1 and CDR2: SGHVS, FNYEAQ. CDR3 length: 14 amino acids. V lost 2 bases, J lost 7 bases, and 9 bases lay in between. In DNA, the CDR3 is TGTGCCAGCAGCTTAAGCGGGCCGAATTCACCCCTCCACTTT. Amino acids: CASSLSGPNSPLHF.

V and J are TRBV18 and TRBJ1-3; D unclear. V lost 3 bases and J lost 8, with 17 bases in between. CDR1 and CDR2 from the germline V gene are KGHSH and LQKENI. The CDR3 contains 15 residues. CDR3 sequence (DNA): TGTGCCAGCTCACCCCCGGGCCCCTCCGGAGACACCATATATTTT. This gives the protein CASSPPGPSGDTIYF.

The J gene is TRBJ2-3, the V gene TRBV7-7, with 8 positions matching TRBD1. The CDR3 loop spans 14 amino acids. Losses at the gene ends were 11 bases for V and 2 bases for J; bases not matched to a gene: 9. The germline V gene encodes CDR1 SSHAT and CDR2 FNYEAQ (reference sequence). The CDR3 region has the DNA TGTGCCCCGACTGGGACAGGCCACACAGATACGCAGTATTTT. Translated: CAPTGTGHTDTQYF.

In DNA, the CDR3 is TGTGCCAGCATGCTCATCGGGGGCTACACCTTC. Translation: CASMLIGGYTF. This chain connects TRBV2 to TRBJ1-2; the D is unclear. Trimming left V 7 bases short and J 8 bases short, with 11 bases between. CDR1 is SNHLY, CDR2 FYNNEI, per germline. There are 11 residues in the CDR3.

The V gene is TRBV7-9, the J gene TRBJ2-1, with D perhaps matching TRBD2 (5 bases). The CDR3 covers 14 residues. The germline CDR1 and CDR2 sequences are SEHNR and FQNEAQ (reference sequence). Trimming pared 0 bases from V and 8 bases from J, leaving 11 bases between. The CDR3 is CASSLALVEDEQFF. The CDR3 DNA reads TGTGCCAGCAGCTTAGCCTTGGTGGAGGATGAGCAGTTCTTC.